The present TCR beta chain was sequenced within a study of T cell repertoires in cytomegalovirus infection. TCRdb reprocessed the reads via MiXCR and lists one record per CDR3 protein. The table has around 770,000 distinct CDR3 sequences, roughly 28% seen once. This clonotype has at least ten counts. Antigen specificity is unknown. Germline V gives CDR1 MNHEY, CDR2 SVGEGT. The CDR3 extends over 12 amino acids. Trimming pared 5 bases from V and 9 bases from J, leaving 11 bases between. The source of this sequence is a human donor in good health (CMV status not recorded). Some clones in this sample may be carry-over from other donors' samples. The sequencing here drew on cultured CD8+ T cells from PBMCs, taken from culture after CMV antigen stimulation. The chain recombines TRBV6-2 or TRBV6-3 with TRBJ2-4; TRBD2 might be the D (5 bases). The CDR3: CASSHAEGIQYF. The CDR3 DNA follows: TGTGCCAGCAGTCACGCAGAGGGCATTCAGTACTTC.